The TCR beta chain described here comes from a study of beta chain features in type 1 diabetes. Sequenced material consisted of expressed TCRB transcripts (all of the isolated RNA was reverse transcribed). TCRdb keeps only in-frame clones here, not all; method: immunoSEQ multiplex PCR. The table records some 900,000 clones, under 20% of them present only once. Germline lookup yields CDR1 SGHDT and CDR2 YYEEEE. This CDR3 has 14 residues. Between the trimmed V and J ends, which lost 4 bases and 0 bases, there was a span of 8 bases. The rearrangement uses TRBV5-6 and TRBJ1-5; possible D gene TRBD1, 5 bases. The TCR originated in a woman younger than 30 in good health. The sequenced sample was naive CD4+ T cells from blood. The chain's CDR3 is CASSRQNSNQPQHF. CDR3 DNA: TGTGCCAGCAGCCGACAGAATAGCAATCAGCCCCAGCATTTT.